This T cell receptor beta chain was sequenced in a study of T cell clones after liver transplantation. The CDR3 has 15 amino acids. Germline values: CDR1 SGHTA, CDR2 FQGNSA. Trimming removed 5 bases at V and 2 bases at J, with 15 bases between. Clones were sequenced by immunoSEQ multiplex PCR, and TCRdb holds only the in-frame ones, with some missing. There are about 120,000 clones in the sample; over 75% occur only once, and around 0.86% lies in the top ten. The rearrangement joins TRBV7-2 to TRBJ1-2; D is undetermined. The sample was CD4+ T cells from blood, taken 12 months after liver transplant. This TCR was recovered from a human patient who received a liver transplant. Some T cells may be transferred from the graft donor. The CDR3 DNA is TGTGCCAGCAGCGACCCGAGTATCGGAAACTATGGCTACACCTTC. Protein sequence: CASSDPSIGNYGYTF.